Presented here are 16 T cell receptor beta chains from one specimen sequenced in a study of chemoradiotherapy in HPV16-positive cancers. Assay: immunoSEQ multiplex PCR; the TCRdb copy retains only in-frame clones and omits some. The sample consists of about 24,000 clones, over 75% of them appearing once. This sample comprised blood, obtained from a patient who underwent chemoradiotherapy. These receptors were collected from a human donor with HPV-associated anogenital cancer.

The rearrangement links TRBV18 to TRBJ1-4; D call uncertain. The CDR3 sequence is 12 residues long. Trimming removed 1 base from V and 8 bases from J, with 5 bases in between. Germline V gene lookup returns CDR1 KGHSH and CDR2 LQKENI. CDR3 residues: CASSPQGEKLFF. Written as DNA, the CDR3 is TGTGCCAGCTCACCACAAGGGGAAAAACTGTTTTTT.

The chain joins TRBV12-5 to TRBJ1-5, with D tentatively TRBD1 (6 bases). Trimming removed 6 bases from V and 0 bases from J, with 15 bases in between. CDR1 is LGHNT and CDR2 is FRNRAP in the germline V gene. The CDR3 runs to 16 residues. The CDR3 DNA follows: TGTGCTAGTGGCATTCCGGGGGGCTATAGCAATCAGCCCCAGCATTTT. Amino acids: CASGIPGGYSNQPQHF.

CDR3 residues: CASSLTGTNEQYF. CDR3 bases: TGTGCCAGCAGCTTGACAGGGACGAACGAGCAGTACTTC. This rearrangement joins TRBV5-6 to TRBJ2-7, with D possibly being TRBD1 (6 bases). Trimming removed 1 base at V and 5 bases at J, with 10 bases between. CDR1 is SGHDT, CDR2 YYEEEE, per germline. The CDR3 is 13 amino acids.

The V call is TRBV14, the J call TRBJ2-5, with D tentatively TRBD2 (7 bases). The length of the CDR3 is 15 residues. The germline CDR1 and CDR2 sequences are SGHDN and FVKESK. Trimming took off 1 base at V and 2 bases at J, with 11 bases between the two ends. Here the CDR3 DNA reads TGTGCCAGCAGCCAAGTTCGGGGGGCTCAAGAGACCCAGTACTTC. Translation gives CASSQVRGAQETQYF.

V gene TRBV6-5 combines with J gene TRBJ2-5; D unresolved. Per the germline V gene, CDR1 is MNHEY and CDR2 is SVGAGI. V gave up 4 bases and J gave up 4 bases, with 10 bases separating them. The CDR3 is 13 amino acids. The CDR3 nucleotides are TGTGCCAGCAGTTCCCCGGGTACAGAGACCCAGTACTTC. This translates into CASSSPGTETQYF.

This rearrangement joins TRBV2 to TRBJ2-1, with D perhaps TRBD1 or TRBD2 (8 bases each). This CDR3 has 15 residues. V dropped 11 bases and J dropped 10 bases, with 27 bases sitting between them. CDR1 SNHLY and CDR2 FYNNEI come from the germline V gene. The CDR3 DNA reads TGTGCCGGGACAGGAGTGGGCGGGGGGCGGCAGGAGCAGTTCTTC. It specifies CAGTGVGGGRQEQFF.

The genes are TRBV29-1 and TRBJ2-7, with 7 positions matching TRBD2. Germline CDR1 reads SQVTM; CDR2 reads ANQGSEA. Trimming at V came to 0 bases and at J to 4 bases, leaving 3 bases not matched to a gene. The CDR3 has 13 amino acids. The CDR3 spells CSVEDGGGYEQYF. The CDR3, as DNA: TGCAGCGTTGAAGATGGGGGGGGTTACGAGCAGTACTTC.

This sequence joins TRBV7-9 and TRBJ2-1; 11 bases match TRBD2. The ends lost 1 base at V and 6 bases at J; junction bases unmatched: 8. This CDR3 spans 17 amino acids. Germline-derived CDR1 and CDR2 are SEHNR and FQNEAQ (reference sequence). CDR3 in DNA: TGTGCCAGCAGCTTAGGCCTAGCGGGGGGCCGTGGCAATGAGCAGTTCTTC. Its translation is CASSLGLAGGRGNEQFF.

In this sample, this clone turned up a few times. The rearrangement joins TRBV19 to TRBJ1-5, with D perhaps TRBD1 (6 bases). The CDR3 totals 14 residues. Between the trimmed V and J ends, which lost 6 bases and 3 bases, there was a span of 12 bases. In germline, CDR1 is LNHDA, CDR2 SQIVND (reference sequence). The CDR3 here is CASSSDRPNQPQHF. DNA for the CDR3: TGTGCCAGTAGCTCGGACAGACCCAATCAGCCCCAGCATTTT.

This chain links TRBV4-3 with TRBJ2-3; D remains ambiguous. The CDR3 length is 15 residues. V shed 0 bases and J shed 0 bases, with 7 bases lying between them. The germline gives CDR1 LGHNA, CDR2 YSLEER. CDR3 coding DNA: TGCGCCAGCAGCCAAGATCGGCACAGCACAGATACGCAGTATTTT. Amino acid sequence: CASSQDRHSTDTQYF.

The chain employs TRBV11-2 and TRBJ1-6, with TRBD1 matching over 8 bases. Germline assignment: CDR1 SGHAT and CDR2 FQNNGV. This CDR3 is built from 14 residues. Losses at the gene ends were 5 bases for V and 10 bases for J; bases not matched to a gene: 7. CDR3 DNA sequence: TGTGCCAGCAGCCTCGGACAGGGTTGGTCACCCCTCCACTTT. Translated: CASSLGQGWSPLHF.

This chain's CDR3 is CASSPGGLRAEAFF. DNA for the CDR3: TGTGCCAGCAGCCCAGGGGGCCTCAGGGCTGAAGCTTTCTTT. This chain connects TRBV9 to TRBJ1-1; 8 nucleotides align to TRBD1. Germline V gene data show CDR1 as SGDLS and CDR2 as YYNGEE. The ends lost 4 bases at V and 6 bases at J; junction bases unmatched: 8. This CDR3 has 14 amino acids. The full variable domain, in which reference TRBV9 and TRBJ1-1 provide the parts outside the CDR3, is DSGVTQTPKHLITATGQRVTLRCSPRSGDLSVYWYQQSLDQGLQFLIQYYNGEERAKGNILERFSAQQFPDLHSELNLSSLELGDSALYFCASSPGGLRAEAFFGQGTRLTVV.

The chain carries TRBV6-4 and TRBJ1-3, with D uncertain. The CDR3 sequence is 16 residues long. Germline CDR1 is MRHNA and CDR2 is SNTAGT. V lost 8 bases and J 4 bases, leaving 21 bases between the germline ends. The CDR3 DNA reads TGTGCCAGCCCTAACCCGGGCGGCCGCTCGGGAAACACCATATATTTT. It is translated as CASPNPGGRSGNTIYF.

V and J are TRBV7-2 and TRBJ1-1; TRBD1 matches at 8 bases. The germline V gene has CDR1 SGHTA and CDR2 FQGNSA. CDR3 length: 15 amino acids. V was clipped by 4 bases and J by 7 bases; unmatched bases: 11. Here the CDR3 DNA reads TGTGCCAGCAGCTCGGTCAGGGGGCACGTAGGTGAAGCTTTCTTT. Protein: CASSSVRGHVGEAFF.

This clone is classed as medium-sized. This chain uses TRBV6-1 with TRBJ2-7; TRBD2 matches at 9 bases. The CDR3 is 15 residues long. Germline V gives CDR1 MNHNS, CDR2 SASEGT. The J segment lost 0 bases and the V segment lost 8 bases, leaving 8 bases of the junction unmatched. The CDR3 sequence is CASGLLSGGSYEQYF. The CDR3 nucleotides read TGTGCCAGCGGGTTACTTAGCGGGGGCTCCTACGAGCAGTACTTC.

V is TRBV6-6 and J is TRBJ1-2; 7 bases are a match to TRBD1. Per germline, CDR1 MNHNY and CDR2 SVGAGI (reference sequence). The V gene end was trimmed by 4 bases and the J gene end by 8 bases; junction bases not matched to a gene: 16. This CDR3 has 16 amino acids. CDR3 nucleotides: TGTGCCAGCAGTTCGGCGGCCGGACAGGTCTCTTGGGGCTACACCTTC. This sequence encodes CASSSAAGQVSWGYTF.